The clone carrying this T cell receptor (beta chain) appeared a few times. Its antigen is undetermined. This sample is part of a study of T cells after yellow fever vaccination. Looking at the study overall: Researchers used SMART-Seq v4 Ultra Low Input to prepare fractions that had low cell numbers.

TCRdb re-called the 5' RACE reads with MiXCR, one entry per CDR3 protein. The data show some 600,000 distinct CDR3 sequences, 17% seen once. V lost 2 bases, J lost 5 bases, and 11 bases lay in between. The V gene's germline CDR1 is SGHTA and CDR2 FQGNSA. CDR3 length: 14 residues. Whole-study findings and limits: Booster sampling recovered most clones from primary vaccination (about 97% CD4, roughly 88% CD8). Researchers report a weaker secondary response that nonetheless peaked faster, day 5 versus 15. Abundant bulk-population clonotypes could contaminate the FACS-sorted repertoires.

Sequenced material: PBMCs, taken 5 to 6 days after the first yellow fever vaccination. The sequence derives from a man aged 18 to 30 who received the YFV17D yellow fever vaccine. V is TRBV7-2 and J is TRBJ2-3; D is perhaps TRBD1 or TRBD2 (6 bases each). The CDR3 region has the DNA TGTGCCAGCAGCTTACTGGGGGGCAAAGATACGCAGTATTTT. Translating gives CASSLLGGKDTQYF. Using reference TRBV7-2 and TRBJ2-3 for the parts outside the CDR3, the full variable domain is GAGVSQSPSNKVTEKGKDVELRCDPISGHTALYWYRQSLGQGLEFLIYFQGNSAPDKSGLPSDRFSAERTGGSVSTLTIQRTQQEDSAVYLCASSLLGGKDTQYFGPGTRLTVL.